The following is a T cell receptor (beta chain) sequence with its context. What this receptor recognizes is not known. No per-base quality is available; no much larger clone lies one base away. These data come from a study of PD-1 blockade in classical Hodgkin lymphoma (dated by TCRdb to about 2020). In the study overall: Nivolumab dosing was 3 mg/kg intravenously every 2 weeks, continuing until either disease progression or unacceptable toxicity. To define a peripheral blood immune signature of response to PD-1 blockade in classical Hodgkin lymphoma, the study combined TCR beta sequencing with CyTOF.

The Qiagen DNeasy kit was used to extract genomic DNA from unsorted PBMCs and from the negatively selected CD4+ and CD8+ fractions. TCR beta CDR3 regions were subjected to amplification by immunoSEQ multiplex PCR with primers that anneal to V and J segments. A synthetic immune receptor repertoire was used to minimize amplification bias, and remaining bias was computationally removed after sequencing. The study's own analysis went as follows. Repertoire diversity was quantified as the Shannon entropy index using custom Python scripts. Unsorted, CD4+ and CD8+ repertoires were examined separately, except in combined analyses, for which CD4+ and CD8+ sequences were merged in silico. A clone counted as expanded when the clone's frequency after treatment rose at least 2-fold relative to C1D1, and clones undetected at baseline were given a pseudocount of 0.5. Clones with 0 or 1 copy at C1D1 were classified as singleton clones, and clones with 2 or more copies were classified as non-singleton clones. Clones expanded in unsorted samples were annotated as CD4+, CD8+ or unknown by matching protein sequences in sorted samples from the same patient. Diversity changes from C1D1 to C4D1 were tested in paired samples using Wilcoxon tests. Here the immuneACCESS table is served through TCRdb, limited to in-frame sequences with V and J called. Missing clones are a known gap in these copies; in checked studies unresolved V genes cover under half, and the rest lacks a known reason. For V, J and clone size, that table is used; D and trimming come from the DNA. The sample table contains 50,000 to 75,000 clones; only one count was recorded for approximately 90% of them. The top ten clonotypes cover about 15% of the sample.

Based on the germline V gene (reference sequence), the CDR1 and CDR2 sequences are MNHEY and SMNVEV. Reading from cysteine to phenylalanine, the CDR3 counts 15 amino acids. Just CDR3 DNA is preserved here, 45 bases in frame from base 1. Trimmed from V: 5 bases; trimmed from J: 9 bases; junction bases lacking a gene match: 12. The paper as a whole reports these results and caveats: Patients starting nivolumab less than 1 year after ASCT had lower diversity and were excluded from later analyses to avoid confounding by immune reconstitution. A significant rise by C4D1 was seen in CD4+ but not CD8+ TCR diversity (p=0.0027 vs p=0.16), with the rise being most apparent in complete responders (p=0.02). The study was restricted to a single clinical trial cohort, and the causes of repertoire differences, possibly disease activity or prior therapy, were left undefined. Baseline diversity similar to that of newly diagnosed patients was observed in trial patients achieving complete response, whereas significantly lower diversity was observed in partial responders and progressors. Baseline TCR diversity was reported as lower in newly diagnosed patients than in healthy donors, and lower still in relapsed/refractory patients.

The intended sense of this specimen's time point label: cycle 1 day 1 (C1D1), immediately before nivolumab initiation. Every trial patient had relapsed following autologous stem cell transplantation, and prior brentuximab vedotin exposure was what differed among cohorts A, B and C. The trial cohort included 55 to 65 patients with relapsed/refractory classical Hodgkin lymphoma, and each patient had a best overall response of complete response, partial response or progressive disease. Single-agent nivolumab was administered to trial patients in the multi-cohort phase II CheckMate 205 trial. An independent review committee assessed best overall response by applying the 2007 International Working Group response criteria. PBMCs from the trial were collected at three points: immediately before nivolumab initiation (C1D1), and during therapy at cycle 2 day 1 and cycle 4 day 1. Peripheral blood was collected in 8 mL Vacutainer Cell Preparation Tubes, from which PBMCs were isolated by centrifugation and then cryopreserved.

The receptor chain draws on TRBV27 and TRBJ2-1; 8 of the junction bases match TRBD2. This sequence originates from a human donor with classical Hodgkin lymphoma. This material consisted of peripheral blood mononuclear cells (PBMCs), taken at baseline. The sequenced DNA is TGTGCCAGCAGTGACTCGGGGGGGCCGGCCGGTGAGCAGTTCTTC. Translated, this gives CASSDSGGPAGEQFF.